This TCR beta chain came from a study of response to subunit inactivated influenza vaccine. The study, taken as a whole, reports: Only a handful of new T cells, the authors suggested, are recruited with each seasonal influenza vaccination.

With 3 bases removed from V and 2 bases from J, the gap between germline ends came to 11 bases. The CDR3 loop spans 14 amino acids. Germline V lookup: CDR1 SGHAT, CDR2 FQNNGV. This clonotype was counted only a few times. Antigen unknown. Using its own MiXCR run on the RT-PCR reads, TCRdb lists one record per CDR3 protein. The table records fewer than 700,000 distinct CDR3 sequences, about an eighth of them present only once. The receptor was isolated from a man aged 50 to 60 who received an inactivated influenza vaccine. The sequencing here drew on PBMCs from blood, taken 45 days after vaccination. The rearrangement uses TRBV11-2 and TRBJ2-7, with no clear D. CDR3 region: CASSFGRSAYEQYF. The CDR3 bases are TGTGCCAGCAGCTTCGGGCGGTCAGCCTACGAGCAGTACTTC.